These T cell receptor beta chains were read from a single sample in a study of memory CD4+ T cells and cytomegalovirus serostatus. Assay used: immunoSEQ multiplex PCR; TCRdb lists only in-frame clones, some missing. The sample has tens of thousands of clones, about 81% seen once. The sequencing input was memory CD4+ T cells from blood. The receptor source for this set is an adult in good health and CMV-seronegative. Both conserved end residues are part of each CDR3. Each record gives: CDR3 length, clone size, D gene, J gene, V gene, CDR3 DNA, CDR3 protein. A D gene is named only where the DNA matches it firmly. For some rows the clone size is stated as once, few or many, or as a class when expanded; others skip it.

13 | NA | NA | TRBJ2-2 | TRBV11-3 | TGTGCCAGCAGCTTTGCCTTGGGCGGGGAGCTGTTTTTT | CASSFALGGELFF
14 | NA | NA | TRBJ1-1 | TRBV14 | TGTGCCAGCAGCTCTACGGACAGTTACACTGAAGCTTTCTTT | CASSSTDSYTEAFF
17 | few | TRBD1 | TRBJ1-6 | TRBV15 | TGTGCCACCAGCAGAGCGACGAAACAGGGGGCTAATTCACCCCTCCACTTT | CATSRATKQGANSPLHF
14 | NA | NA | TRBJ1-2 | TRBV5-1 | TGCGCCAGCCGGCACGAGAGCAGGAGCTATGGCTACACCTTC | CASRHESRSYGYTF
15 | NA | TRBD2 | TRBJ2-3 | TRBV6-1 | TGTGCCAGCAGTGATACGGGGGGGAGCACAGATACGCAGTATTTT | CASSDTGGSTDTQYF
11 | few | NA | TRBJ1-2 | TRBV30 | TGTGCCTGGAGTGGGGGATTCGGCTACACCTTC | CAWSGGFGYTF
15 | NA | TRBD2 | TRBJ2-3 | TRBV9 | TGTGCCAGCAGCTTCGCGGGGGTCGGCACAGATACGCAGTATTTT | CASSFAGVGTDTQYF
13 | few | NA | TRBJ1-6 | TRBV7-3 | TGTGCCAGCAGCTTTGGCCACAATTCACCCCTCCACTTT | CASSFGHNSPLHF
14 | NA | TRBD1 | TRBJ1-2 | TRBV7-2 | TGTGCCAGCAGCCAACGACAGGGTGGATATGGCTACACCTTC | CASSQRQGGYGYTF
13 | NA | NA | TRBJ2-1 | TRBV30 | TGTGCCTGGAGTCTAGGGACTCCCTCGGAGCAGTTCTTC | CAWSLGTPSEQFF
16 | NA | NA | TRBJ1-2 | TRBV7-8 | TGTGCCAGCAGCTTAGGGGCAGGTCGAGCTAACTATGGCTACACCTTC | CASSLGAGRANYGYTF
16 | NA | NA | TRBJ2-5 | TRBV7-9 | TGTGCCAGCAGCTACTCCACTAACTCCCCCTGGGAGACCCAGTACTTC | CASSYSTNSPWETQYF
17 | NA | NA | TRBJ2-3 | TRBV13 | TGTGCCAGCAGCCGAAGGGGGGGCTATACGAACACAGATACGCAGTATTTT | CASSRRGGYTNTDTQYF
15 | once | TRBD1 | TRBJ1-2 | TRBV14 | TGTGCCAGCAGCCCCCAACAGGGGAAGGGAGGTGGCTACACCTTC | CASSPQQGKGGGYTF
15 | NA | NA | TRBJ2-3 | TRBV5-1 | TGCGCCAGCAGCTTAAAGGGTGACCGGCCAGATACGCAGTATTTT | CASSLKGDRPDTQYF
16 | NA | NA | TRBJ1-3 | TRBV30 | TGTGCCTGGAGTGTACGGGGGGCCCTCCCTGGAAACACCATATATTTT | CAWSVRGALPGNTIYF
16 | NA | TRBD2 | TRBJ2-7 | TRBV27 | TGTGCCAGCAGCCGGGGGGGGGCTTTCCGCTCCTACGAGCAGTACTTC | CASSRGGAFRSYEQYF
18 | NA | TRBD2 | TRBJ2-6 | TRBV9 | TGTGCCAGCAGCGCTGACATCGGGGGGGGCTCTGGGGCCAACGTCCTGACTTTC | CASSADIGGGSGANVLTF